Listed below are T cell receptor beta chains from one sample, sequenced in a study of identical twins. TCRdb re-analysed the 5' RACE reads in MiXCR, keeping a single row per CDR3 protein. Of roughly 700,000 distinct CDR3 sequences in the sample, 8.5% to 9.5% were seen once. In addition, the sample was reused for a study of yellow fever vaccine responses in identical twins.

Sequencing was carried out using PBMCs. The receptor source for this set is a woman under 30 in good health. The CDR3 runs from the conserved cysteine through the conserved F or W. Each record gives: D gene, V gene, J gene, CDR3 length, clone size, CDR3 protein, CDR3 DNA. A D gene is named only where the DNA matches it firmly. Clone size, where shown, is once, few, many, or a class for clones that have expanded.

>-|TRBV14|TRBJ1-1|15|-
CASSQDLRVITEAFF
TGTGCCAGCAGCCAAGATCTGCGGGTTATCACTGAAGCTTTCTTT
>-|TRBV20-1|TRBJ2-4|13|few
CSASVQAKNIQYF
TGCAGTGCTAGTGTCCAAGCCAAAAACATTCAGTACTTC
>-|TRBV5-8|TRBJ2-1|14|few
CASRPQGTYNEQFF
TGTGCCAGCCGTCCGCAGGGTACCTACAATGAGCAGTTCTTC
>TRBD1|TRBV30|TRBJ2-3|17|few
CAWSVILEAGGLDTQYF
TGTGCCTGGAGTGTAATTTTGGAGGCAGGGGGCTTGGATACGCAGTATTTT
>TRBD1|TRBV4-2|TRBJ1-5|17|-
CASSQNHRGSGNQPQHF
TGTGCCAGCAGCCAAAACCACAGGGGGTCTGGAAATCAGCCCCAGCATTTT
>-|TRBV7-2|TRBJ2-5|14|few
CASSPPGHWETQYF
TGTGCCAGCAGCCCGCCGGGACACTGGGAGACCCAGTACTTC
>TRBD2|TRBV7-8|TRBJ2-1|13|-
CASGTSFYNEQFF
TGTGCCAGCGGGACTAGCTTCTACAATGAGCAGTTCTTC
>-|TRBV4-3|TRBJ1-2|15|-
CASSQGTPEGYGYTF
TGCGCCAGCAGCCAAGGGACTCCGGAGGGCTATGGCTACACCTTC
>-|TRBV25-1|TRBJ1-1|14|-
CASGADGKNTEAFF
TGTGCCAGCGGTGCGGACGGGAAAAACACTGAAGCTTTCTTT
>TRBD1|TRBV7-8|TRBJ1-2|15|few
CASSLVGRGQGGYTF
TGTGCCAGCAGCTTAGTGGGGAGGGGGCAGGGTGGCTACACCTTC
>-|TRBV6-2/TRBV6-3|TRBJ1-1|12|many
CASKRGNTEAFF
TGTGCCAGCAAGCGGGGGAACACTGAAGCTTTCTTT
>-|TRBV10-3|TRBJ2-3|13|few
CATQQGRTDTQYF
TGTGCCACCCAACAAGGGCGCACAGATACGCAGTATTTT
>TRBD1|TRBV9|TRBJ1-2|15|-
CASSPTTTGTSGYTF
TGTGCCAGCAGCCCAACGACGACAGGGACGAGTGGCTACACCTTC
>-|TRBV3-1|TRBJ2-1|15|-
CATSQNLYLDNEQFF
TGTGCCACCAGCCAAAACTTATATCTCGACAATGAGCAGTTCTTC
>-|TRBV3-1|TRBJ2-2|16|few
CASSPKRGGLGGELFF
TGTGCCAGCAGCCCTAAGCGCGGGGGCCTTGGTGGGGAGCTGTTTTTT
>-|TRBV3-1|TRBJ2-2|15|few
CASSPWDKNTGELFF
TGTGCCAGCAGCCCTTGGGACAAAAACACCGGGGAGCTGTTTTTT
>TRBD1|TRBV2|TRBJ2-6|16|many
CASMTGIISGANVLTF
TGTGCCAGCATGACAGGGATCATCTCTGGGGCCAACGTCCTGACTTTC
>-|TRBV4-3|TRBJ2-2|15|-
CASSQGPSGGGELFF
TGCGCCAGCAGCCAAGGTCCGAGCGGTGGTGGGGAGCTGTTTTTT
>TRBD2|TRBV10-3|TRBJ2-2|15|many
CASSGLAGEVGELFF
TGTGCCTCCTCGGGACTAGCGGGAGAAGTCGGGGAGCTGTTTTTT
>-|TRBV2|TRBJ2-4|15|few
CASSSQGTPKNIQYF
TGTGCCAGCAGCTCCCAGGGGACCCCCAAAAACATTCAGTACTTC
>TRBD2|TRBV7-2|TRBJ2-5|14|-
CASSVSGSGETQYF
TGTGCCAGCAGCGTTAGCGGGAGCGGGGAGACCCAGTACTTC
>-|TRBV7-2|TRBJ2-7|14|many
CASSFEPIGNEQYF
TGTGCCAGCAGCTTCGAACCCATAGGAAACGAGCAGTACTTC
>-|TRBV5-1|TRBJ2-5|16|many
CASSLVPGLPGESQYF
TGCGCCAGCAGCTTGGTTCCAGGGCTTCCGGGAGAGAGCCAGTACTTC
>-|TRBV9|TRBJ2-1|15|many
CASSGLFGSYNEQFF
TGTGCCAGCAGCGGGCTCTTTGGTTCCTACAATGAGCAGTTCTTC
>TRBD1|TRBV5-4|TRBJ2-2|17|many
CASSSGGQGSNTGELFF
TGTGCCAGCAGCTCCGGGGGACAGGGCTCGAACACCGGGGAGCTGTTTTTT
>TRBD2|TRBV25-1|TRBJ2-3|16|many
CASSGGASGGTDTQYF
TGTGCCAGCAGTGGGGGGGCTAGCGGGGGGACAGATACGCAGTATTTT
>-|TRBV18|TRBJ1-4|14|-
CASSPQAGGEKLFF
TGTGCCAGCTCACCACAGGCAGGTGGTGAAAAACTGTTTTTT
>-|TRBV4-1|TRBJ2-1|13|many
CASSQKTSLLQFF
TGCGCCAGCAGCCAAAAGACTAGTTTATTGCAATTCTTC
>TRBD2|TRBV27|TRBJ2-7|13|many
CASSYGLAYEQYF
TGTGCCAGCAGTTACGGACTAGCCTACGAGCAGTACTTC
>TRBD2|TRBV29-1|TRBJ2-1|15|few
CSVEPGLAGSNEQFF
TGCAGCGTTGAACCAGGACTAGCGGGAAGCAATGAGCAGTTCTTC
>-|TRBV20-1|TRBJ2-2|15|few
CSARLQVPRTGELFF
TGCAGTGCTAGGCTACAGGTTCCGAGGACCGGGGAGCTGTTTTTT
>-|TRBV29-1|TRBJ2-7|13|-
CSVVSGLGDEQYF
TGCAGCGTTGTTTCGGGTCTGGGTGACGAGCAGTACTTC
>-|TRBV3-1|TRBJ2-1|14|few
CASSGRGPYNEQFF
TGTGCCAGCAGCGGACGGGGGCCTTACAATGAGCAGTTCTTC
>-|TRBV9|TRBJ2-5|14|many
CASTRRDEQETQYF
TGTGCCAGCACCCGCCGGGACGAGCAAGAGACCCAGTACTTC
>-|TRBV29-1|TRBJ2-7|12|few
CSVELSEREQYF
TGCAGCGTTGAACTTAGCGAACGCGAGCAGTACTTC
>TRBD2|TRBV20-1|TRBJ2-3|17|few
CSAHTPRGGRGTDTQYF
TGCAGTGCTCACACCCCTCGGGGGGGCCGGGGCACAGATACGCAGTATTTT
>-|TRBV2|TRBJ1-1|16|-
CASSGEGGAAGTEAFF
TGTGCCAGCAGTGGGGAGGGGGGGGCAGCGGGCACTGAAGCTTTCTTT
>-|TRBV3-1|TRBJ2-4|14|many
CASSPIWPSDIQYF
TGTGCCAGCAGCCCGATTTGGCCTTCGGACATTCAGTACTTC
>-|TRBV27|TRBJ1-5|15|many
CASSSAQGNNQPQHF
TGTGCCAGCAGTTCCGCCCAGGGTAACAATCAGCCCCAGCATTTT
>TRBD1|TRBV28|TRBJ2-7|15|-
CASSLVGQGSNEQYF
TGTGCCAGCAGTTTAGTTGGACAGGGGTCCAACGAGCAGTACTTC
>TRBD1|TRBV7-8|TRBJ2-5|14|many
CASSLDRVKGAQYF
TGTGCCAGCAGCCTAGACAGGGTGAAAGGGGCCCAGTACTTC
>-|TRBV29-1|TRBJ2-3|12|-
CSVDLGVDTQYF
TGCAGCGTTGATTTAGGGGTAGATACGCAGTATTTT
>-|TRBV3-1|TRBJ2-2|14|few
CASSHGRVTGELFF
TGTGCCAGCAGCCACGGCAGGGTCACCGGGGAGCTGTTTTTT
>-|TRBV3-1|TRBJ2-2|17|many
CASSQERKGNLVGELFF
TGTGCCAGCAGCCAAGAACGGAAGGGGAACCTGGTCGGGGAGCTGTTTTTT
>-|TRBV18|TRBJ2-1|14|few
CASSRGSRHNEQFF
TGTGCCAGCTCACGAGGTAGCAGACACAATGAGCAGTTCTTC
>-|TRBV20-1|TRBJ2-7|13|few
CSAPGPEGYEQYF
TGCAGTGCTCCCGGCCCAGAGGGCTACGAGCAGTACTTC
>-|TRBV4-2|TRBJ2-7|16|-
CASSPRSGGGTYEQYF
TGTGCCAGCAGCCCAAGGTCCGGGGGCGGAACCTACGAGCAGTACTTC
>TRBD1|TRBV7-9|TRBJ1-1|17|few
CASSNQGDSTKNTEAFF
TGTGCCAGCAGTAATCAGGGGGACAGTACTAAGAACACTGAAGCTTTCTTT
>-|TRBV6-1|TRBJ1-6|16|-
CASSPREVRGNSPLHF
TGTGCCAGCAGTCCCCGGGAGGTTCGGGGGAATTCACCCCTCCACTTT
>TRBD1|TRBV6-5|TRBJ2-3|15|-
CASSFGTGNTDTQYF
TGTGCCAGCAGTTTCGGGACAGGGAACACAGATACGCAGTATTTT
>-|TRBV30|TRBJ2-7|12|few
CAWTGLTYEQYF
TGTGCCTGGACAGGGCTAACCTACGAGCAGTACTTC
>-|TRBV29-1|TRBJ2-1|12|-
CSGQGGYNEQFF
TGCAGCGGGCAGGGGGGTTACAATGAGCAGTTCTTC
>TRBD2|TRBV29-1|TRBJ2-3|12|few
CSVESSGDTQYF
TGCAGCGTTGAATCTAGCGGGGATACGCAGTATTTT